This T cell receptor (beta chain) was retrieved from a study of CD8 T cells in Susac syndrome. A word on this clonotype: What it recognizes is unknown.

Study-wide findings and caveats: The TCR sequencing and HLA analysis in the study involved a relatively small number of individuals, as the study acknowledged.

The CDR3 length is 11 residues. Trimming stripped 3 bases from V and 4 bases from J, with 3 bases between. Germline-derived CDR1 and CDR2 are MNHEY and SVGAGI. Reverse transcription of 0.5 to 1 ug RNA was carried out with random hexamers. TCR beta CDR3 was amplified by immunoSEQ multiplex PCR. This amplification extended across 54 Vbeta and 13 Jbeta segments. TCRdb called the immunoSEQ multiplex PCR reads again in MiXCR, with one record for every CDR3 protein. The sample contains 80,000 or so distinct CDR3 sequences, approximately 96% of which appear only once. This TCR derives from a human donor with Susac syndrome. V is TRBV6-5 and J is TRBJ1-1; no clear D gene. The sequencing sample was made of CD8+ T cells from PBMCs. The CDR3 DNA sequence: TGTGCCAGCAGTTATGGCACTGAAGCTTTCTTT. It translates to CASSYGTEAFF.